This T cell receptor beta chain derives from a study of T cells in Graves' hyperthyroidism and ophthalmopathy. It was RNA transcripts that yielded the amplified TCR beta CDR3 regions. A first-round RT-PCR of the TCR CDR3 used the HTBI primer set. In TCRdb, the multiplex PCR reads were re-called with MiXCR into one record per CDR3 protein. The sample shows a few hundred thousand distinct CDR3 sequences, about 15% of them seen only once. The CDR3 is 14 amino acids. Germline lookup yields CDR1 SQVTM and CDR2 ANQGSEA. V lost 7 bases, J lost 6 bases, and 11 bases stayed unmatched. This clonotype was detected only once.

The clonotype was recovered from a woman in her thirties with Graves' hyperthyroidism. Sequenced: blood. V and J are TRBV29-1 and TRBJ2-2; 7 nucleotides align to TRBD1. The CDR3 sequence: CSGIDRENAGELFF. The CDR3 nucleotides are TGCAGCGGTATAGACAGGGAAAACGCCGGGGAGCTGTTTTTT.